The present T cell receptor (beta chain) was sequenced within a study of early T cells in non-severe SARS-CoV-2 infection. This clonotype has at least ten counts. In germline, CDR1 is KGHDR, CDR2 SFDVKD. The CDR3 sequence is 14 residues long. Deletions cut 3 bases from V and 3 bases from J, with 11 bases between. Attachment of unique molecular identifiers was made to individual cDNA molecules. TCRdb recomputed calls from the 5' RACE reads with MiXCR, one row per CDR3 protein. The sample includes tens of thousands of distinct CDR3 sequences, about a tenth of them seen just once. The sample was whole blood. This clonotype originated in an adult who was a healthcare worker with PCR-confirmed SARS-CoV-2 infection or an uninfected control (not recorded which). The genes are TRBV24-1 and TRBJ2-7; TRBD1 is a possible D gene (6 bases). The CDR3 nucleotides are TGTGCCACCAGTGATCCCGGACAGCTCTACGAGCAGTACTTC. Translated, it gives CATSDPGQLYEQYF.